The 26 T cell receptor beta chains below all came from one sample that was sequenced in a study of blood T cell repertoires in COVID-19. TCRdb's table, derived via immunoSEQ multiplex PCR, lists solely in-frame clones and lacks some. In the table there are about 54,000 clones, about 84% of which are singletons. The sequenced sample was peripheral blood. The receptors originated from a man aged 35 to 55 with active COVID-19.

The CDR3 sequence is CASSLGMAGDTQYF. CDR3 bases: TGCGCCAGCAGCCTCGGGATGGCCGGGGATACGCAGTATTTT. V gene TRBV5-1 combines with J gene TRBJ2-3, with D tentatively TRBD2 (5 bases). The germline V gene has CDR1 SGHRS and CDR2 YFSETQ. The CDR3 is 14 amino acids. Deletions cut 4 bases from V and 6 bases from J, with 15 bases between.

In its sample, this clone was seen a few times. The genes are TRBV5-6 and TRBJ2-3; maybe TRBD2 (6 bases). The V gene's germline CDR1 is SGHDT and CDR2 YYEEEE. The CDR3 extends over 14 amino acids. The ends were cut back, 1 base at V and 10 bases at J, with 16 bases in the middle. In nucleotides, the CDR3 is TGTGCCAGCAGCTTGCCCCTAGCGACCTCACCGCAGTATTTT. This codes for CASSLPLATSPQYF.

The gene calls are TRBV27 and TRBJ2-5, with 10 bases aligning to TRBD2. Per the germline V gene, CDR1 is MNHEY and CDR2 is SMNVEV (reference sequence). The length of the CDR3 is 15 residues. The V gene end was trimmed by 7 bases and the J gene end by 5 bases; junction bases not matched to a gene: 10. This CDR3 is CASNLAGGGRETQYF. The CDR3 DNA is TGTGCCAGCAACTTAGCGGGAGGCGGGCGGGAGACCCAGTACTTC.

V usage is TRBV30 and J usage is TRBJ1-2; TRBD1 might be the D (6 bases). Germline V gene lookup returns CDR1 GTSNPN and CDR2 SVGIG (reference sequence). Trimming pared 1 base from V and 3 bases from J, leaving 12 bases between. The length of the CDR3 is 14 residues. The CDR3 spells CAWSEGRGYYGYTF. The CDR3 DNA reads TGTGCCTGGAGTGAAGGCAGGGGCTACTATGGCTACACCTTC. The entire variable domain, with the rest obtained from reference TRBV30 and TRBJ1-2, is as follows: SQTIHQWPATLVQPVGSPLSLECTVEGTSNPNLYWYRQAAGRGLQLLFYSVGIGQISSEVPQNLSASRPQDRQFILSSKKLLLSDSGFYLCAWSEGRGYYGYTFGSGTRLTVV.

This rearrangement joins TRBV3-1 (or the pseudogene TRBV3-2) to TRBJ1-1; 8 bases are a match to TRBD1. CDR1 LGHDT and CDR2 YNNKEL come from the germline V gene (reference sequence). The trim removed 4 bases at V and 5 bases at J, leaving 9 bases unmatched. The CDR3 totals 15 residues. CDR3 residues: CASSPIRDRNTEAFF. For the CDR3, the DNA is TGTGCCAGCAGCCCGATCCGGGACAGGAATACTGAAGCTTTCTTT.

The V gene is TRBV2, the J gene TRBJ2-3, with D unresolved. Germline V gives CDR1 SNHLY, CDR2 FYNNEI. The CDR3 has 16 residues. Trimming pared 0 bases from V and 2 bases from J, leaving 12 bases between. CDR3: CASSEAWWQTTDTQYF. CDR3 DNA sequence: TGTGCCAGCAGTGAAGCATGGTGGCAAACCACAGATACGCAGTATTTT.

This clone was seen a few times. V is TRBV2 and J is TRBJ2-7; a possible D gene is TRBD2 (6 bases). Trimming stripped 4 bases from V and 2 bases from J, with 15 bases between. The germline V gene has CDR1 SNHLY and CDR2 FYNNEI. The CDR3 is 15 amino acids. The CDR3 coding sequence is TGTGCCAGCAGTGCTGCGGGGAGTAGGACCTACGAGCAGTACTTC. Translating it yields CASSAAGSRTYEQYF.

This sequence joins TRBV11-2 and TRBJ2-1; TRBD2 matches 14 bases. The V and J ends lost 5 bases and 3 bases, in that order; junction bases with no gene match: 3. Germline loops: CDR1 SGHAT, CDR2 FQNNGV. This CDR3 comprises 16 residues. CDR3 sequence: CASSRGLAGGYNEQFF. CDR3 bases: TGTGCCAGCAGCCGCGGACTAGCGGGAGGCTACAATGAGCAGTTCTTC.

V and J are TRBV4-2 and TRBJ2-7; 9 nucleotides align to TRBD1. J lost 4 bases, V lost 3 bases, and 10 bases had no gene match. The CDR3 consists of 16 residues. Germline-derived CDR1 and CDR2 are LGHNA and YNFKEQ. The CDR3 nucleotides are TGTGCCAGCAGCCAGGAGAGGGACAGGGTAAGGTACGAGCAGTACTTC. This codes for CASSQERDRVRYEQYF.

The chain carries TRBV15 and TRBJ1-4, with D uncertain. The V gene's germline CDR1 is LNHNV and CDR2 YYDKDF (reference sequence). Trimming took 4 bases from V and 7 from J, leaving 10 bases between them. This CDR3 comprises 13 residues. The CDR3 loop reads CATSTGGSEKLFF. As DNA, the CDR3 is TGTGCCACCAGCACGGGAGGTAGTGAAAAACTGTTTTTT.

CDR3 nucleotides: TGTGCCAGCAGCGCCCTATCCTACGAGCAGTACTTC. Its protein product is CASSALSYEQYF. The genes are TRBV7-2 and TRBJ2-7; D ambiguous. Trimming took off 5 bases at V and 1 base at J, with 6 bases between the two ends. The CDR3 is made up of 12 amino acids. The germline V gene encodes CDR1 SGHTA and CDR2 FQGNSA.

The J gene is TRBJ2-5, the V gene TRBV4-2; 12 bases fit TRBD2. CDR1 LGHNA and CDR2 YNFKEQ come from the germline V gene. The CDR3 consists of 18 residues. V dropped 0 bases and J dropped 7; count of bases not matched to a gene: 12. Written as DNA, the CDR3 is TGTGCCAGCAGCCAAGAATTGCCTAGCGGGAGGGGTTGGGTGACCCAGTACTTC. Protein sequence: CASSQELPSGRGWVTQYF.

The genes are TRBV24-1 and TRBJ2-7; weak D call: TRBD2 (5 bases). The germline V gene has CDR1 KGHDR and CDR2 SFDVKD. The CDR3 has 14 residues. The V end lost 2 bases, the J end lost 1 base, and 8 bases lay between the germline ends. CDR3 sequence reads: CATSDSDLSYEQYF. DNA of the CDR3: TGTGCCACCAGTGATTCGGACTTGTCCTACGAGCAGTACTTC.

This chain uses TRBV12-2 with TRBJ2-1; the listed D gene, TRBD2, was not tested against the DNA. TRBV12-2 is a recognized pseudogene. The CDR3 is 18 residues long. Here the CDR3 DNA reads TGTGCAAGTCGCTTATACCGACTAGCGGGAGACAACTACAATGAGCAGTTCTTC. It translates to CASRLYRLAGDNYNEQFF.

V is TRBV5-1 and J is TRBJ2-2; 9 bases align to TRBD2. The CDR3 has 16 amino acids. CDR1 and CDR2 (germline): SGHRS, YFSETQ. Trimming removed 1 base from V and 6 bases from J; junction bases left unmatched: 7. The CDR3 DNA sequence: TGCGCCAGCAGCTTGACTAGCGGGCTCCTCGCCGGGGAGCTGTTTTTT. Translating it yields CASSLTSGLLAGELFF.

The V call is TRBV7-9, the J call TRBJ2-4, with D possibly matching TRBD1 (5 bases). The length of the CDR3 is 17 residues. Per germline, CDR1 SEHNR and CDR2 FQNEAQ (reference sequence). V lost 1 base to trimming and J lost 1 base, with 14 bases between them. Here the CDR3 reads CASSLVVQGLAKNIQYF. CDR3 DNA: TGTGCCAGCAGCTTAGTTGTTCAGGGTTTGGCCAAAAACATTCAGTACTTC.

The V call is TRBV19, the J call TRBJ2-1; tentative D call: TRBD1 (5 bases). The CDR3 is 13 amino acids. V lost 0 bases and J 5 bases, leaving 5 bases between the germline ends. From germline, CDR1 is LNHDA and CDR2 SQIVND (reference sequence). CDR3 in amino acids: CASSIDRDNEQFF. In nucleotides, the CDR3 is TGTGCCAGTAGTATAGACAGGGACAATGAGCAGTTCTTC. Full variable domain (outside the CDR3, taken from reference TRBV19 and TRBJ2-1): DGGITQSPKYLFRKEGQNVTLSCEQNLNHDAMYWYRQDPGQGLRLIYYSQIVNDFQKGDIAEGYSVSREKKESFPLTVTSAQKNPTAFYLCASSIDRDNEQFFGPGTRLTVL.

The chain employs TRBV11-2 and TRBJ2-1; D gene unclear. Per the germline V gene, CDR1 is SGHAT and CDR2 is FQNNGV. The CDR3 covers 16 residues. Trimming pared 1 base from V and 5 bases from J, leaving 15 bases between. The CDR3 DNA follows: TGTGCCAGCAGCTTAGTTGTCTTAGCAACGAACAATGAGCAGTTCTTC. This codes for CASSLVVLATNNEQFF.

The chain recombines TRBV5-4 with TRBJ1-1; D remains ambiguous. The CDR3 has 16 amino acids. Germline V gene sequence: CDR1 SGHNT, CDR2 YYREEE (reference sequence). V gave up 0 bases and J gave up 8 bases, with 20 bases separating them. The CDR3, as DNA: TGTGCCAGCAGCTTGGTAAGCGGACGGAAACTAATAGAAGCTTTCTTT. It specifies CASSLVSGRKLIEAFF.

The V call is TRBV6-5, the J call TRBJ2-1; D is uncertain. Trimming pared 5 bases from V and 5 bases from J, leaving 13 bases between. Germline CDR1 reads MNHEY; CDR2 reads SVGAGI. This CDR3 is 14 amino acids long. DNA for the CDR3: TGTGCCAGCAGTCAGATCCACGTCAACAATGAGCAGTTCTTC. Translation: CASSQIHVNNEQFF.

This sequence joins TRBV30 and TRBJ1-2; D remains unclear. The CDR3 totals 12 residues. The germline V gene encodes CDR1 GTSNPN and CDR2 SVGIG (reference sequence). V lost 4 bases to trimming and J lost 4 bases, with 10 bases between them. The CDR3 DNA follows: TGTGCCTGGACCGGGAGATCCTATGGCTACACCTTC. Encoded protein: CAWTGRSYGYTF.

The chain combines TRBV7-9 with TRBJ2-5; 9 bases align to TRBD1. V lost 1 base to trimming and J lost 5 bases; unmatched junction nucleotides: 2. Per the germline V gene, CDR1 is SEHNR and CDR2 is FQNEAQ (reference sequence). This CDR3 is 14 amino acids long. CDR3 sequence: CASSLGTGEETQYF. For the CDR3, the DNA is TGTGCCAGCAGCTTAGGGACAGGGGAGGAGACCCAGTACTTC.

The CDR3 sequence is CASRSTGWTEAFF. Written as DNA, the CDR3 is TGTGCCAGCAGATCAACAGGGTGGACTGAAGCTTTCTTT. The chain links TRBV27 to TRBJ1-1; D possibly corresponds to TRBD1 (6 bases). Trimming shortened V by 6 bases and J by 5 bases, and 13 bases separated the two germline ends. CDR1 and CDR2 from the germline V gene are MNHEY and SMNVEV (reference sequence). This CDR3 comprises 13 residues.

J is TRBJ2-1 and V is TRBV5-1, with 7 bases lining up with TRBD1. V lost 6 bases to trimming and J lost 5 bases; unmatched junction nucleotides: 11. This CDR3 comprises 15 residues. Per the germline V gene, CDR1 is SGHRS and CDR2 is YFSETQ. Here the CDR3 reads CASTPSGTANNEQFF. The DNA for the CDR3 is TGCGCCAGCACCCCATCCGGGACAGCAAACAATGAGCAGTTCTTC.

V is TRBV2 and J is TRBJ2-1, with TRBD1 identical over 7 bases. CDR1 is SNHLY and CDR2 is FYNNEI in the germline V gene. Trimming cost V 4 bases and J 9 bases; bases outside gene matches: 9. The CDR3 is 14 residues long. The CDR3 spells CASSGQGKGGEQFF. The CDR3 coding sequence is TGTGCCAGCAGTGGACAGGGAAAAGGTGGTGAGCAGTTCTTC.

V is TRBV2 and J is TRBJ2-7; no definite D call. CDR1 and CDR2 from the germline V gene are SNHLY and FYNNEI. V dropped 7 bases and J dropped 2 bases, with 6 bases sitting between them. The CDR3 loop spans 11 amino acids. CDR3 loop: CASKQTYEQYF. The DNA of the CDR3 is TGTGCCAGCAAACAGACCTACGAGCAGTACTTC.